A single sample is the source of the 15 T cell receptor beta chains below, sequenced in a study of blood T cell repertoires in COVID-19 (dated by TCRdb to the early 2020s). Receptor libraries were prepared by the immunoSEQ multiplex PCR assay. What TCRdb holds here is the immuneACCESS table cut down to in-frame rearrangements. Part of the clones is not present; checked against another copy, under half of the missing clones reflect an unresolved V gene, and the others are unexplained. This sample is represented by 250,000 to 300,000 clones; just over 90% of them were singletons. The ten largest account for about 2% of the sample. Sample: PBMCs or T cells enriched from blood (not recorded which). The receptors here all came from a woman aged 40-49 years with acute COVID-19.

V gene TRBV5-1 combines with J gene TRBJ2-1; tentatively, D is TRBD2 (6 bases). This CDR3 is built from 15 residues. The ends were cut back, 0 bases at V and 3 bases at J, with 10 bases in the middle. In germline, CDR1 is SGHRS, CDR2 YFSETQ. CDR3 nucleotide sequence: TGCGCCAGCAGCTTGGTGCGGGGACTCTACAATGAGCAGTTCTTC. It encodes CASSLVRGLYNEQFF.

V is TRBV5-1 and J is TRBJ2-7; perhaps TRBD1 as D (6 bases). The CDR3 spans 15 residues. The germline V gene has CDR1 SGHRS and CDR2 YFSETQ. The ends were cut back, 0 bases at V and 5 bases at J, with 15 bases in the middle. CDR3 protein: CASSLAVGGRDEQYF. For the CDR3, the DNA is TGCGCCAGCAGCTTGGCGGTAGGGGGTAGGGACGAGCAGTACTTC.

This clone was seen more than once but under ten times. The chain combines TRBV14 with TRBJ1-2, with D possibly matching TRBD1 (6 bases). Germline CDR1 SGHDN, CDR2 FVKESK. The ends were cut back, 3 bases at V and 5 bases at J, with 10 bases in the middle. The CDR3 spans 13 residues. CDR3 nucleotide sequence: TGTGCCAGCAGCCACACGACAGGTTATGGCTACACCTTC. Protein product: CASSHTTGYGYTF.

The V and J genes are TRBV18 and TRBJ1-4, with a weak D call TRBD1 (5 bases). CDR1 and CDR2 from the germline V gene are KGHSH and LQKENI. Trimming pared 0 bases from V and 3 bases from J, leaving 11 bases between. The CDR3 extends over 16 amino acids. The CDR3 loop reads CASSPPGLVANEKLFF. DNA for the CDR3: TGTGCCAGCTCACCACCGGGACTCGTAGCTAATGAAAAACTGTTTTTT.

This chain joins TRBV12-3 or TRBV12-4 and TRBJ1-2; D call uncertain. V was trimmed by 8 bases and J by 5 bases, leaving 9 bases between them. The CDR3 is 11 amino acids. CDR3 nucleotides: TGTGCCAGCGGCGACATTTATGGCTACACCTTC. Translation gives CASGDIYGYTF.

The genes are TRBV18 and TRBJ1-1; TRBD1 agrees at 8 bases. Trimming at V came to 2 bases and at J to 7 bases, leaving 6 bases not matched to a gene. This CDR3 is built from 14 residues. Germline CDR1 reads KGHSH; CDR2 reads LQKENI. CDR3: CASSPSQGAIEAFF. The CDR3 DNA reads as TGTGCCAGCTCACCAAGTCAGGGGGCCATTGAAGCTTTCTTT.

The rearrangement links TRBV28 to TRBJ2-5, with TRBD2 matching over 9 bases. The CDR3 length is 14 residues. Germline CDR1 reads MDHEN; CDR2 reads SYDVKM. V lost 6 bases to trimming and J lost 5 bases; unmatched junction nucleotides: 7. CDR3 loop: CASSFLAGHETQYF. The CDR3 DNA sequence: TGTGCCAGCAGCTTCCTAGCGGGGCATGAGACCCAGTACTTC.

The V gene is TRBV7-9, the J gene TRBJ2-3; TRBD1 is a possible D gene (6 bases). V lost 6 bases and J lost 9, with 13 bases in between. The CDR3 spans 12 residues. Germline loops: CDR1 SEHNR, CDR2 FQNEAQ (reference sequence). CDR3 sequence reads: CASRAGVGTQYF. The CDR3 DNA is TGTGCCAGCAGGGCAGGGGTGGGGACGCAGTATTTT.

On this clone: Other DNA sequences in the sample encode the same CDR3. The CDR3 sequence: CASSYGGSYEQYF. The CDR3 DNA sequence: TGTGCCAGCAGTTACGGGGGGTCCTACGAGCAGTACTTC. This chain uses TRBV6-5 with TRBJ2-7, with D perhaps matching TRBD2 (6 bases). V dropped 2 bases and J dropped 1 base, with 6 bases sitting between them. Per the germline V gene, CDR1 is MNHEY and CDR2 is SVGAGI. This CDR3 comprises 13 residues.

This sequence joins TRBV7-2 and TRBJ2-7; D perhaps matches TRBD1 (6 bases). The CDR3 has 17 amino acids. In germline, CDR1 is SGHTA, CDR2 FQGNSA. The V end lost 0 bases, the J end lost 4 bases, and 19 bases lay between the germline ends. This CDR3 reads CASSLAPVRGQGYEQYF. The CDR3 nucleotides read TGTGCCAGCAGCTTAGCCCCAGTCAGAGGCCAGGGGTACGAGCAGTACTTC.

This sequence joins TRBV4-3 and TRBJ2-2; TRBD2 matches at 7 bases. This CDR3 comprises 16 residues. Germline CDR1 and CDR2: LGHNA and YSLEER. Trimming cost V 3 bases and J 4 bases; bases outside gene matches: 8. CDR3 amino acids: CASSQDRSGSTGELFF. CDR3 sequence (DNA): TGCGCCAGCAGCCAGGACCGTAGCGGGTCCACCGGGGAGCTGTTTTTT.

CDR3 bases: TGTGCCAGTACCCCTAAGGGTGGAGGGAACATTCAGTACTTC. This translates into CASTPKGGGNIQYF. The chain couples TRBV19 to TRBJ2-4; the D gene is possibly TRBD2 (6 bases). From germline, CDR1 is LNHDA and CDR2 SQIVND (reference sequence). This CDR3 has 14 residues. Trimming took 7 bases from V and 7 from J, leaving 17 bases between them.

V usage is TRBV3-1 (or the pseudogene TRBV3-2) and J usage is TRBJ2-5; a possible D gene is TRBD1 (5 bases). Germline V gene data show CDR1 as LGHDT and CDR2 as YNNKEL (reference sequence). The CDR3 sequence is 15 residues long. The V gene lost 3 bases and the J gene lost 1 base, with 12 bases spanning the gap. CDR3 sequence: CASSQRTPVQETQYF. CDR3 in DNA: TGTGCCAGCAGCCAGAGGACACCGGTCCAAGAGACCCAGTACTTC.

V and J are TRBV6-4 and TRBJ2-3; TRBD2 agrees at 11 bases. The CDR3 loop spans 16 amino acids. V was pared by 6 bases and J by 3 bases, with 8 bases of the junction left unmatched. Germline V CDR1 and CDR2: MRHNA, SNTAGT. CDR3 loop: CASSLPSGGRTDTQYF. CDR3 in DNA: TGTGCCAGCAGCCTCCCTAGCGGGGGGAGAACAGATACGCAGTATTTT.

The genes are TRBV3-1 (or the pseudogene TRBV3-2) and TRBJ2-5, with a tentative D call TRBD2 (6 bases). The V end was cut by 4 bases, the J end by 1 base, with 13 bases between. The CDR3 has 15 amino acids. From germline, CDR1 is LGHDT and CDR2 YNNKEL (reference sequence). The CDR3 DNA is TGTGCCAGCAGCCCGCCCCGGACTACCCAAGAGACCCAGTACTTC. This sequence encodes CASSPPRTTQETQYF.